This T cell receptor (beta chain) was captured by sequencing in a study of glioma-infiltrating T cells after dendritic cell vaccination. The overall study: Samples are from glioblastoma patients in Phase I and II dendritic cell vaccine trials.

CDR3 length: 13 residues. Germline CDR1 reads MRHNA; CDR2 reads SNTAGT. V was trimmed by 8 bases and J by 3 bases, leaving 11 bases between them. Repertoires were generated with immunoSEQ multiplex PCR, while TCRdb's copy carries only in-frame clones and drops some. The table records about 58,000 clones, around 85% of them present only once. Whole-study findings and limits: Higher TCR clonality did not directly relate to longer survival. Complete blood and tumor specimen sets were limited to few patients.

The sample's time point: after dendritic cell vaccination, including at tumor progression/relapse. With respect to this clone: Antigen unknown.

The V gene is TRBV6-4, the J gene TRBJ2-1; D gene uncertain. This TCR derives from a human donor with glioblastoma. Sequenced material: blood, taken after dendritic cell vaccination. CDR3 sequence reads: CASPGPYYNEQFF. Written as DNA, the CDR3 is TGTGCCAGCCCAGGTCCGTACTACAATGAGCAGTTCTTC.